These 23 T cell receptor beta chains were all obtained from the same sample, sequenced in a study of T-cell reconstitution after alpha-beta-depleted transplantation in children. Using unique molecular identifiers, the investigators prepared the TCRbeta library. In TCRdb, the PCR reads were re-called with MiXCR into one record per CDR3 protein. The table has 100,000 to 120,000 distinct CDR3 sequences, 10% to 13% seen once. The specimen comprised PBMCs from the stem cell graft donor, sampled from the stem cell graft. These receptor sequences come from a human donor who donated a stem cell graft to a child with acute lymphoblastic leukemia.

This clonotype was seen ten or more times. The gene calls are TRBV28 and TRBJ1-3; the D is unclear. The germline CDR1 and CDR2 sequences are MDHEN and SYDVKM. V dropped 3 bases and J dropped 0 bases, with 9 bases sitting between them. This CDR3 spans 15 amino acids. The CDR3 DNA sequence: TGTGCCAGCAGTTTGAGCGAAATCTCTGGAAACACCATATATTTT. Protein sequence: CASSLSEISGNTIYF.

This clonotype was seen repeatedly, ten times or more. The DNA of the CDR3 is TGCGCCAGCTTCTCCGGACTAGGTTCCTACGAGCAGTACTTC. It is translated as CASFSGLGSYEQYF. The rearrangement uses TRBV5-1 and TRBJ2-7; 7 bases align to TRBD2. Looked up from germline, CDR1 is SGHRS and CDR2 is YFSETQ. J lost 1 base, V lost 7 bases, and 8 bases had no gene match. The CDR3 length is 14 residues.

This clonotype was counted at least ten times. The chain joins TRBV14 to TRBJ2-2; 8 bases agree with TRBD1. The CDR3 covers 17 residues. CDR1 SGHDN and CDR2 FVKESK come from the germline V gene. The V gene end was trimmed by 4 bases and the J gene end by 6 bases; junction bases not matched to a gene: 13. This chain's CDR3 is CASSPRAQTGVSGELFF. CDR3 DNA: TGTGCCAGCAGCCCCCGCGCTCAGACAGGGGTTTCCGGGGAGCTGTTTTTT.

This clonotype was picked up many times. This rearrangement joins TRBV4-3 to TRBJ2-7; TRBD2 is a possible D gene (5 bases). With 4 bases removed from V and 5 bases from J, the gap between germline ends came to 6 bases. The CDR3 contains 11 residues. The germline V gene has CDR1 LGHNA and CDR2 YSLEER. CDR3 in amino acids: CASSPGDEQYF. CDR3 sequence (DNA): TGCGCCAGCAGCCCCGGGGACGAGCAGTACTTC.

This clonotype was recorded many times. The J gene is TRBJ2-7, the V gene TRBV30; D assignment may be TRBD1 or TRBD2 (5 bases each). Deletions cut 3 bases from V and 1 base from J, with 16 bases between. The CDR3 is 15 amino acids. Per germline, CDR1 GTSNPN and CDR2 SVGIG (reference sequence). Written as DNA, the CDR3 is TGTGCCTGGAGCCGTACCGGGGCTGGGTCCTACGAGCAGTACTTC. Translated, it gives CAWSRTGAGSYEQYF.

This clonotype was picked up many times. This rearrangement joins TRBV27 to TRBJ2-5, with TRBD2 identical over 11 bases. This CDR3 is 16 amino acids long. V shed 2 bases, J shed 5 bases, and the junction held 7 bases outside the gene matches. CDR1 and CDR2 (germline): MNHEY, SMNVEV (reference sequence). CDR3 region: CASSLVAGGPRETQYF. The CDR3 nucleotides read TGTGCCAGCAGTTTAGTAGCGGGAGGGCCGCGTGAGACCCAGTACTTC.

This clonotype came up many times. The chain uses TRBV5-1 and TRBJ2-1; 10 bases map to TRBD2. The V gene's germline CDR1 is SGHRS and CDR2 YFSETQ. This CDR3 contains 16 residues. Trimming took 4 bases from V and 2 from J; bases not matched to a gene: 6. DNA for the CDR3: TGCGCCAGCAGCCCCCCTAGCGGGGGTGCCTACAATGAGCAGTTCTTC. Translating gives CASSPPSGGAYNEQFF.

Of note for this clonotype: A much larger clone sits a single nucleotide away, making a read error possible. The rearrangement uses TRBV7-3 and TRBJ1-1; D uncertain. There are 16 residues in the CDR3. The germline gives CDR1 SGHTA, CDR2 FQGTGA. The CDR3 DNA follows: TGTGCCAGCAGACTAAGGCAGCCTATATTGAACTCTGAAGCTTTCTTT. It translates to CASRLRQPILNSEAFF.

A remark on this clonotype: This clone may be a read error of a much larger clone one base away. J is TRBJ1-2 and V is TRBV4-3; TRBD1 is a possible D gene (5 bases). Germline assignment: CDR1 LGHNA and CDR2 YSLEER. There are 13 residues in the CDR3. CDR3 protein: CAGSHGTYYGYTF. CDR3 nucleotides: TGCGCCGGCAGCCATGGGACCTACTATGGCTACACCTTC.

There are a few counts of this clonotype. J is TRBJ1-2 and V is TRBV7-2; 8 bases agree with TRBD1. The trim removed 4 bases at V and 8 bases at J, leaving 6 bases unmatched. The CDR3 consists of 13 residues. Germline loops: CDR1 SGHTA, CDR2 FQGNSA. The CDR3 nucleotides are TGTGCCAGCAGCTCACAACAGGGGGGAGGCTACACCTTC. Translated, it gives CASSSQQGGGYTF.

This clonotype was picked up a small number of times. This sequence joins TRBV3-1 and TRBJ1-4; D is unresolved. Trimming took off 8 bases at V and 8 bases at J, with 33 bases between the two ends. The CDR3 has 19 amino acids. Germline V gives CDR1 LGHDT, CDR2 YNNKEL (reference sequence). Here the CDR3 reads CASCLALGSLARPREKLFF. DNA for the CDR3: TGTGCCAGCTGTTTAGCTCTTGGGTCGCTAGCACGACCTAGGGAAAAACTGTTTTTT. Based on the CDR3 plus reference TRBV3-1 and TRBJ1-4, the full variable domain is DTAVSQTPKYLVTQMGNDKSIKCEQNLGHDTMYWYKQDSKKFLKIMFSYNNKELIINETVPNRFSPKSPDKAHLNLHINSLELGDSAVYFCASCLALGSLARPREKLFFGSGTQLSVL.

This clonotype has at least ten counts. J is TRBJ1-2 and V is TRBV7-2; 10 nucleotides match TRBD1. Per germline, CDR1 SGHTA and CDR2 FQGNSA. After removal of 5 bases from V and 8 bases from J, the junction contained 11 bases not matched to a gene. The CDR3 loop spans 15 amino acids. DNA of the CDR3: TGTGCCAGCAGCATGCCGGGACAGGGGAGTACGGGCTACACCTTC. This translates into CASSMPGQGSTGYTF.

This clonotype was detected many times. The V call is TRBV4-3, the J call TRBJ1-1; no clear D. Germline CDR1 and CDR2: LGHNA and YSLEER. The CDR3 runs to 13 residues. V was cut by 3 bases and J by 7 bases, with 12 bases left in between. The CDR3 sequence: CASSQPGGSEAFF. The CDR3, as DNA: TGCGCCAGCAGCCAGCCAGGTGGGAGTGAAGCTTTCTTT.

This clonotype has ten or more counts. The genes are TRBV5-1 and TRBJ2-5, with TRBD1 identical over 8 bases. The CDR3 runs 13 residues. The germline V gene has CDR1 SGHRS and CDR2 YFSETQ. V dropped 2 bases and J dropped 5; count of bases not matched to a gene: 2. The CDR3 nucleotides are TGCGCCAGCAGCTTCAGGGGGCCGGAGACCCAGTACTTC. Amino acids: CASSFRGPETQYF. Filled out from reference TRBV5-1 and TRBJ2-5, the complete variable domain reads KAGVTQTPRYLIKTRGQQVTLSCSPISGHRSVSWYQQTPGQGLQFLFEYFSETQRNKGNFPGRFSGRQFSNSRSEMNVSTLELGDSALYLCASSFRGPETQYFGPGTRLLVL.

This clonotype was recorded at least ten times. V is TRBV5-6 and J is TRBJ2-2, with a tentative D call TRBD2 (5 bases). V gave up 4 bases and J gave up 7 bases, with 17 bases separating them. This CDR3 contains 15 residues. Germline V gives CDR1 SGHDT, CDR2 YYEEEE. CDR3 amino acids: CASSRGAGYDGELFF. CDR3 in DNA: TGTGCCAGCAGCCGGGGTGCCGGGTACGACGGGGAGCTGTTTTTT.

J is TRBJ1-1 and V is TRBV24-1, with unresolved D. This CDR3 has 12 residues. The germline gives CDR1 KGHDR, CDR2 SFDVKD. V was pared by 9 bases and J by 1 base, with 8 bases between. CDR3 nucleotides: TGTGCCACCGGGGATCCGAACACTGAAGCTTTCTTT. Protein: CATGDPNTEAFF.

In this sample, this clonotype turned up many times. This chain connects TRBV29-1 to TRBJ2-2; D remains unclear. With 0 bases removed from V and 7 bases from J, the gap between germline ends came to 12 bases. In germline, CDR1 is SQVTM, CDR2 ANQGSEA. CDR3 length: 14 residues. CDR3 coding DNA: TGCAGCGTTGAAGATCCTCGACTCTTCGGGGAGCTGTTTTTT. Translation gives CSVEDPRLFGELFF.

This clonotype was counted ten times or more. The CDR3 here is CASSVEVTGELFF. CDR3 coding DNA: TGTGCCAGCAGCGTAGAGGTCACCGGGGAGCTGTTTTTT. This chain uses TRBV9 with TRBJ2-2; D not certain. Germline lookup yields CDR1 SGDLS and CDR2 YYNGEE. With 0 bases removed from V and 4 bases from J, the gap between germline ends came to 4 bases. The CDR3 is made up of 13 amino acids.

This clonotype was recorded many times. The chain combines TRBV27 with TRBJ1-5; D not certain. Germline CDR1 MNHEY, CDR2 SMNVEV (reference sequence). The CDR3 totals 13 residues. V was clipped by 3 bases and J by 5 bases, with 8 bases between them. The CDR3 DNA follows: TGTGCCAGCAGTTTTAACGCCGATCAGCCCCAGCATTTT. As protein: CASSFNADQPQHF.

This clonotype was found many times. The CDR3 DNA is TGTGCCAGCAGCGCGACGGGGTTGGGGGGGACCCAGTACTTC. It yields the protein CASSATGLGGTQYF. The chain links TRBV12-3 or TRBV12-4 to TRBJ2-5; possibly TRBD2 for D (6 bases). The CDR3 has 14 amino acids. Trimming took off 6 bases at V and 7 bases at J, with 18 bases between the two ends.

The chain has TRBV21-1 and TRBJ1-5. TRBV21-1 is a listed pseudogene. There are 16 residues in the CDR3. This CDR3 is CASSSRRREGNQPQHF. The CDR3 DNA reads as TGTGCCAGCAGCTCTCGCCGCAGGGAGGGCAATCAGCCCCAGCATTTT.

This clonotype occurred many times. The V call is TRBV28, the J call TRBJ2-7, with 11 bases lining up with TRBD1. The V gene end was trimmed by 1 base and the J gene end by 3 bases; junction bases not matched to a gene: 2. CDR1 and CDR2 from the germline V gene are MDHEN and SYDVKM. There are 15 residues in the CDR3. In DNA form, the CDR3 reads TGTGCCAGCAGTTTATCGGGGACAGGGGGCTACGAGCAGTACTTC. Translating it yields CASSLSGTGGYEQYF.

This clonotype was seen repeatedly, ten times or more. The genes are TRBV5-1 and TRBJ1-1, with TRBD1 as a possible D gene (5 bases). From germline, CDR1 is SGHRS and CDR2 YFSETQ. V dropped 0 bases and J dropped 6 bases, with 12 bases sitting between them. The CDR3 is 14 amino acids. In nucleotides, the CDR3 is TGCGCCAGCAGCTTGGGGGGGGTGGGGGCTGAAGCTTTCTTT. This codes for CASSLGGVGAEAFF.